These T cell receptor beta chains were read from a single sample in a study of T cells in Graves' hyperthyroidism and ophthalmopathy. A single record per CDR3 protein comes from TCRdb applying MiXCR to the multiplex PCR reads. This sample has under 600,000 distinct CDR3 sequences, with roughly 16% found just once. The sequenced sample consisted of blood. The receptor set was obtained from a woman in her thirties or forties with Graves' ophthalmopathy. Both conserved end residues are part of each CDR3. A D gene is named only where the DNA matches it firmly. Clone size, where shown, is once, few, many, or a class for clones that have expanded.

v_call	j_call	cdr3_length	clone_size	d_call	cdr3_aa	cdr3_nt
TRBV12-3/TRBV12-4	TRBJ2-3	17	many	NA	CASSLTPMTSQTDTQYF	TGTGCCAGCAGTTTAACCCCAATGACATCTCAGACAGATACGCAGTATTTT
TRBV10-2	TRBJ1-3	14	NA	NA	CASSEMLVGNTVYF	TGCGCCAGCAGTGAGATGTTGGTTGGAAACACCGTATATTTT
TRBV3-1	TRBJ2-1	12	many	NA	CASSQDLREQFF	TGTGCCAGCAGCCAAGATCTCAGGGAGCAGTTCTTC
TRBV30	TRBJ1-3	12	few	NA	CAWSSGGDTIYF	TGTGCCTGGAGTTCAGGAGGGGACACCATATATTTT
TRBV11-1	TRBJ2-3	14	NA	TRBD2	CASSFLAGEGTQYF	TGTGCCAGCAGCTTTTTAGCGGGAGAAGGGACGCAGTATTTT
TRBV30	TRBJ1-1	12	many	NA	CAWGRMNTEAFF	TGTGCCTGGGGCAGGATGAACACTGAAGCTTTCTTT
TRBV20-1	TRBJ2-3	18	many	TRBD2	CSAPGLAGGPSSTDTQYF	TGCAGTGCGCCGGGACTAGCGGGCGGCCCCTCTAGCACAGATACGCAGTATTTT
TRBV6-4	TRBJ1-1	14	many	NA	CASSDREGGAEAFF	TGTGCCAGCAGTGACCGCGAGGGAGGCGCTGAAGCTTTCTTT
TRBV20-1	TRBJ2-3	15	NA	TRBD2	CSARESGVSTDTQYF	TGCAGTGCTAGGGAGAGCGGGGTGAGCACAGATACGCAGTATTTT
TRBV19	TRBJ2-1	17	NA	NA	CASSSPGLQSSYNEQFF	TGTGCCAGTAGTTCGCCGGGACTCCAGAGCTCCTACAATGAGCAGTTCTTC
TRBV9	TRBJ2-7	14	NA	NA	CASSVSLYGYEQYF	TGTGCCAGCAGCGTATCCCTGTACGGCTACGAGCAGTACTTC
TRBV7-9	TRBJ2-4	14	few	NA	CASSSPGVGNIQYF	TGTGCCAGCAGCTCACCGGGGGTCGGGAACATTCAGTACTTC